One and the same sample provided the 15 T cell receptor beta chains below, sequenced in a study of blood T cells in healthy people across ages. Alongside a J-beta primer mix, a sample-barcoded 5' primer served in a second PCR lasting about 7 to 11 cycles. TCRdb fed the 5' RACE reads into MiXCR, producing one record per CDR3 protein. Here the sample spans 800,000 to 1,000,000 distinct CDR3 sequences, around 49% being singletons. Sequencing used blood. All receptors derive from a man aged 25 to 40 in good health.

A word on this clonotype: It may be a read error: a sequence one base away is much more abundant. The chain links TRBV3-1 to TRBJ2-5, with 12 bases matching TRBD2. CDR1 and CDR2 from the germline V gene are LGHDT and YNNKEL (reference sequence). The CDR3 has 15 residues. The CDR3 loop reads CASSQGLAGAEAQYF. The CDR3 coding sequence is TGTGCCAGCAGCCAAGGACTAGCGGGGGCAGAGGCCCAGTACTTC.

The genes are TRBV4-2 and TRBJ2-1, with TRBD2 matching 10 bases. Germline V gene data show CDR1 as LGHNA and CDR2 as YNFKEQ. After removal of 0 bases from V and 15 bases from J, the junction contained 8 bases not matched to a gene. The CDR3 covers 14 residues. The CDR3 is CASSQEPSGGPLFF. The CDR3 coding sequence is TGTGCCAGCAGCCAAGAACCTAGCGGGGGTCCTTTGTTCTTC.

The chain has TRBV9 and TRBJ2-4; D may be TRBD1 or TRBD2 (6 bases each). Gene TRBJ2-5 matches the end of the DNA better, so the J call may be wrong. Germline CDR1 reads SGDLS; CDR2 reads YYNGEE. The CDR3 is made up of 15 amino acids. The CDR3 region is CASSVEGGLRETQYF. DNA for the CDR3: TGTGCCAGCAGCGTAGAAGGGGGGCTACGGGAGACCCAGTACTTC.

This clonotype was recorded once. The gene calls are TRBV9 and TRBJ2-1; TRBD2 matches 9 bases. This CDR3 has 15 residues. V lost 5 bases, J lost 6 bases, and 9 bases stayed unmatched. Germline values: CDR1 SGDLS, CDR2 YYNGEE. This CDR3 is CASSPLAGWGNEQFF. The CDR3 nucleotides are TGTGCCAGCAGTCCCCTAGCGGGGTGGGGCAATGAGCAGTTCTTC.

This clonotype occurred a few times. The rearrangement joins TRBV27 to TRBJ2-5; D call uncertain. V dropped 5 bases and J dropped 7 bases, with 11 bases sitting between them. Germline CDR1 MNHEY, CDR2 SMNVEV (reference sequence). This CDR3 contains 12 residues. The CDR3 region has the DNA TGTGCCAGCAGTCAAAGTTGGGGGACCCAGTACTTC. Its protein is CASSQSWGTQYF.

To note about this clonotype: An end of the junction does not agree with germline; a read error may underlie this. This chain's CDR3 is CASSPQAGGSIDTQYF. The CDR3 nucleotides read TGTGCCAGCAGTCCTCAAGCGGGGGGGAGCATAGATACGCAGTATTTT. J is TRBJ2-3 and V is TRBV27; TRBD2 matches at 10 bases. The germline gives CDR1 MNHEY, CDR2 SMNVEV (reference sequence). The CDR3 has 16 residues.

The rearrangement joins TRBV21-1 to TRBJ1-4. TRBV21-1 is noted as a pseudogene. The CDR3 totals 16 residues. The CDR3 protein is CASSKAFHPTNEKLFF. For the CDR3, the DNA is TGTGCCAGCAGCAAAGCTTTCCACCCAACTAATGAAAAACTGTTTTTT.

This clonotype has at least ten counts. The rearrangement uses TRBV29-1 and TRBJ2-7, with 9 bases aligning to TRBD2. Germline V gives CDR1 SQVTM, CDR2 ANQGSEA. With 6 bases clipped from V and 3 bases from J, the junction kept 9 bases outside the gene matches. The CDR3 is made up of 14 amino acids. The chain's CDR3 is CSVLLAGANYEQYF. Written as DNA, the CDR3 is TGCAGCGTCCTCTTAGCGGGGGCGAACTACGAGCAGTACTTC.

The chain employs TRBV3-1 and TRBJ2-5; 10 positions match TRBD2. J was trimmed by 7 bases and V by 4 bases; bases with no gene match: 12. Germline CDR1 reads LGHDT; CDR2 reads YNNKEL (reference sequence). This CDR3 contains 16 residues. The CDR3 loop is CASSPLLAGELGTQYF. The CDR3 DNA is TGTGCCAGCAGCCCCCTTCTAGCGGGGGAGTTAGGGACCCAGTACTTC.

This chain connects TRBV6-1 to TRBJ1-2; weak D call: TRBD1 (6 bases). V was pared by 4 bases and J by 1 base, with 19 bases between. Germline assignment: CDR1 MNHNS and CDR2 SASEGT. The CDR3 is 17 residues long. The CDR3 nucleotides are TGTGCCAGCAGTGCCCAACAGGGTCAGTTTGGTAACTATGGCTACACCTTC. Protein sequence: CASSAQQGQFGNYGYTF.

The rearrangement joins TRBV12-3 or TRBV12-4 to TRBJ2-3; unclear D gene. This CDR3 comprises 16 residues. With 4 bases removed from V and 2 bases from J, the gap between germline ends came to 16 bases. The CDR3 coding sequence is TGTGCCAGCAGTTCACCCGCAGCTGATTTCACAGATACGCAGTATTTT. As protein: CASSSPAADFTDTQYF.

The chain is built from TRBV20-1 and TRBJ2-3, with TRBD2 matching over 8 bases. This CDR3 contains 16 residues. Trimming cost V 1 base and J 2 bases; bases outside gene matches: 8. Germline V gene lookup returns CDR1 DFQATT and CDR2 SNEGSKA (reference sequence). The CDR3 reads CSARAGAGALTDTQYF. In nucleotides, the CDR3 is TGCAGTGCTAGAGCAGGAGCGGGGGCCCTCACAGATACGCAGTATTTT.

The chain links TRBV3-1 to TRBJ2-5, with TRBD1 as a possible D gene (5 bases). The ends were cut back, 2 bases at V and 2 bases at J, with 12 bases in the middle. CDR3 length: 15 amino acids. CDR1 LGHDT and CDR2 YNNKEL come from the germline V gene (reference sequence). In DNA form, the CDR3 reads TGTGCCAGCAGCCAATCAGGGTGGTATCAAGAGACCCAGTACTTC. Translating it yields CASSQSGWYQETQYF.

CDR3 nucleotides: TGCGCCAGCAGCGCCCCGGACAGGGGGGTTGAGGACTACACCTTC. Its translation: CASSAPDRGVEDYTF. V is TRBV5-1 and J is TRBJ1-2; 10 bases fit TRBD1. V was pared by 4 bases and J by 10 bases, with 13 bases of the junction left unmatched. The CDR3 contains 15 residues. Germline V lookup: CDR1 SGHRS, CDR2 YFSETQ. Variable domain in full (rest from reference TRBV5-1 and TRBJ1-2): KAGVTQTPRYLIKTRGQQVTLSCSPISGHRSVSWYQQTPGQGLQFLFEYFSETQRNKGNFPGRFSGRQFSNSRSEMNVSTLELGDSALYLCASSAPDRGVEDYTFGSGTRLTVV.

V is TRBV20-1 and J is TRBJ2-1; D is possibly TRBD1 (6 bases). Deletions cut 6 bases from V and 5 bases from J, with 14 bases between. The length of the CDR3 is 13 residues. The V gene's germline CDR1 is DFQATT and CDR2 SNEGSKA (reference sequence). The CDR3 DNA sequence: TGCAGTGCCACAGGGCCTGGTAACAATGAGCAGTTCTTC. This sequence encodes CSATGPGNNEQFF.